Here is one T cell receptor (beta chain) with its context. The sequenced template was cDNA made from the entire isolated RNA. Here immunoSEQ multiplex PCR was the method, and the copy in TCRdb shows in-frame clones only, minus some. The sample carries about 40,000 clones, roughly 49% recorded once. CD4+ naive, central memory, regulatory and stem cell-like memory cells were sorted via CD45RO/CCR7/CD25/CD127/CD95/CD27. This sample was taken from a study of beta chain features in type 1 diabetes. Germline lookup yields CDR1 MNHEY and CDR2 SMNVEV (reference sequence). V was pared by 5 bases and J by 3 bases, with 14 bases between. This CDR3 contains 14 residues.

The chain carries TRBV27 and TRBJ2-7, with D maybe TRBD1 (5 bases). Sequencing was done on a sample of central memory CD4+ T cells from blood. This TCR came from a woman between 18 and 30 years old in good health. CDR3 in amino acids: CASSPRTQGYEQYF. In nucleotides, the CDR3 is TGTGCCAGCAGTCCCCGGACGCAGGGCTACGAGCAGTACTTC.